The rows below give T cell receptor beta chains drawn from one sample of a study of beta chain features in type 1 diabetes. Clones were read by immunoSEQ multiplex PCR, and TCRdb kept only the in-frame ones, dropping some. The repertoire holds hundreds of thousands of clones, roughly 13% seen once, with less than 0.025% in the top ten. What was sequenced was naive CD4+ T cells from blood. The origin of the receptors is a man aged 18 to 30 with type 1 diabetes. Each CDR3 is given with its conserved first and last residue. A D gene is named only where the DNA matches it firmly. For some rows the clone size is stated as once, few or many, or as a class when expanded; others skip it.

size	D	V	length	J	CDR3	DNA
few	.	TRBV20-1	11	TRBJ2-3	CSARQVDTQYF	TGCAGTGCTAGACAGGTGGATACGCAGTATTTT
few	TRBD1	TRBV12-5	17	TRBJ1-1	CASGLVLAPGGNTEAFF	TGTGCTAGTGGTTTGGTTTTAGCGCCAGGGGGGAACACTGAAGCTTTCTTT
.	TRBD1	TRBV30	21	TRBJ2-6	CAWSVVRAPGQGLSGANVLTF	TGTGCCTGGAGTGTAGTCCGGGCCCCGGGACAGGGACTCTCTGGGGCCAACGTCCTGACTTTC
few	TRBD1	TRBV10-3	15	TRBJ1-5	CASRTGGGSNQPQHF	TGTGCCAGTCGGACAGGAGGAGGGAGCAATCAGCCCCAGCATTTT
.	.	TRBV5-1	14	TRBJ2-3	CASSLHEGSDTQYF	TGCGCCAGCAGCCTGCACGAGGGGTCAGATACGCAGTATTTT
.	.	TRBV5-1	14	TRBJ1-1	CASSLARGVTEAFF	TGCGCCAGCAGCTTGGCAAGGGGGGTCACTGAAGCTTTCTTT
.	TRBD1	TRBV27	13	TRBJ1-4	CASRGTGNMKLFF	TGTGCCAGCCGAGGGACAGGGAATATGAAACTGTTTTTT
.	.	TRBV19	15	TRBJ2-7	CASSIDGVGPGEQYF	TGTGCCAGTAGTATAGACGGTGTGGGTCCCGGCGAGCAGTACTTC
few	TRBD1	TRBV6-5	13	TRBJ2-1	CASSTRGGDEQFF	TGTGCCAGCAGTACTCGAGGGGGCGATGAGCAGTTCTTC
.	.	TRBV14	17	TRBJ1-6	CASRRRPGEIYNSPLHF	TGTGCCAGCAGGCGACGGCCCGGGGAGATCTATAATTCACCCCTCCACTTT
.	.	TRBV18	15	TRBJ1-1	CASSPPGSSSTEAFF	TGTGCCAGCTCACCACCGGGCAGTTCTTCCACTGAAGCTTTCTTT
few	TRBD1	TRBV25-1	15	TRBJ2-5	CASERTGWWQETQYF	TGTGCCAGCGAAAGGACAGGGTGGTGGCAAGAGACCCAGTACTTC
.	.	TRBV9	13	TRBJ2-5	CASSAGGQETQYF	TGTGCCAGCAGCGCCGGAGGCCAAGAGACCCAGTACTTC
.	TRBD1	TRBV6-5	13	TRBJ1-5	CASRDRVNQPQHF	TGTGCCAGCAGGGACAGGGTTAATCAGCCCCAGCATTTT
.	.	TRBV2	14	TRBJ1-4	CASSDSRFNEKLFF	TGTGCCAGCAGTGACAGCAGATTTAATGAAAAACTGTTTTTT
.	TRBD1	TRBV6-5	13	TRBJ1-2	CASKGQGAKGYTF	TGTGCCAGCAAGGGACAGGGGGCTAAGGGCTACACCTTC
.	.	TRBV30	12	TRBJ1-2	CAWGVVNYGYTF	TGTGCCTGGGGGGTGGTGAACTATGGCTACACCTTC
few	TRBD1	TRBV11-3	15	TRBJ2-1	CASSRGGLNYNEQFF	TGTGCCAGCAGCCGAGGGGGCCTCAACTACAATGAGCAGTTCTTC
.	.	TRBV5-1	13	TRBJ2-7	CATAWREDYEQYF	TGCGCCACCGCTTGGAGGGAAGACTACGAGCAGTACTTC
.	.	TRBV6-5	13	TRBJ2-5	CASSYSGGETQYF	TGTGCCAGCAGTTACTCAGGTGGGGAGACCCAGTACTTC
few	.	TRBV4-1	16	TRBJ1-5	CASSQWGSNSNQPQHF	TGCGCCAGCAGCCAGTGGGGGAGTAATAGCAATCAGCCCCAGCATTTT
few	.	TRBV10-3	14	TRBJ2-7	CAISFGQVGNEQYF	TGTGCCATCAGCTTCGGACAAGTTGGAAACGAGCAGTACTTC
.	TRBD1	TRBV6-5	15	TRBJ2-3	CASSYVGTGTDTQYF	TGTGCCAGCAGTTACGTCGGGACAGGCACAGATACGCAGTATTTT
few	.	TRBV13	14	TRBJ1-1	CASSLPGGNTEAFF	TGTGCCAGCAGCTTGCCCGGGGGTAACACTGAAGCTTTCTTT
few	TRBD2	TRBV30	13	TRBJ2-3	CAWRRLAGGTQYF	TGTGCCTGGAGAAGACTAGCGGGGGGTACGCAGTATTTT
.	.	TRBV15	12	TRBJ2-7	CATSRDRQTQYF	TGTGCCACCAGCAGAGATCGCCAAACGCAGTACTTC
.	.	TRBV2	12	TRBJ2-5	CASRQGQETQYF	TGTGCCAGCAGACAGGGTCAAGAGACCCAGTACTTC
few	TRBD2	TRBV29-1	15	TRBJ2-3	CSVKTSGAGTDTQYF	TGCAGCGTAAAGACTAGCGGGGCCGGGACAGATACGCAGTATTTT